These 6 T cell receptor beta chains were sequenced from one sample in a study of blood T cell repertoires in COVID-19. Produced via immunoSEQ multiplex PCR; TCRdb's table is partial and in-frame only. The table shows 39,000 or so clones, with approximately 78% occurring only once. The sequenced material came from peripheral blood. Receptor source: a man aged 55-75 years in a cohort sampled during active COVID-19.

CDR3 nucleotides: TGTGCCATCAGTGACCCTAGCGGGGAGTTAAAAGAGACCCAGTACTTC. It translates to CAISDPSGELKETQYF. The chain employs TRBV10-3 and TRBJ2-5; 9 bases match TRBD2. CDR1 and CDR2 from the germline V gene are ENHRY and SYGVKD. Trimming removed 3 bases from V and 3 bases from J; junction bases left unmatched: 8. CDR3 length equals 16 residues.

The chain is built from TRBV10-3 and TRBJ1-4; D remains unclear. The germline V and J ends were trimmed by 7 bases and 6 bases, with 15 bases remaining between them. Germline-derived CDR1 and CDR2 are ENHRY and SYGVKD. This CDR3 has 14 amino acids. The CDR3 loop is CAIKGEGVHEKLFF. The CDR3 nucleotides read TGTGCCATCAAGGGTGAGGGAGTACATGAAAAACTGTTTTTT.

J is TRBJ2-7 and V is TRBV24-1; 10 bases match TRBD2. CDR1 is KGHDR, CDR2 SFDVKD, per germline. The CDR3 covers 18 residues. V was clipped by 3 bases and J by 2 bases; unmatched bases: 12. The DNA for the CDR3 is TGTGCCACCAGTGATCATCTCGGACTAGCGGCCCGGGCCTACGAGCAGTACTTC. It encodes CATSDHLGLAARAYEQYF.

V usage is TRBV6-1 and J usage is TRBJ1-2; no definite D call. The CDR3 spans 13 residues. Looked up from germline, CDR1 is MNHNS and CDR2 is SASEGT. V shed 1 base and J shed 5 bases, with 8 bases lying between them. CDR3 sequence reads: CASSEGLTYGYTF. The CDR3 DNA sequence: TGTGCCAGCAGTGAAGGCCTGACTTATGGCTACACCTTC.

This chain joins TRBV7-2 and TRBJ2-7, with 10 bases fitting TRBD2. Per germline, CDR1 SGHTA and CDR2 FQGNSA. V trimming: 3 bases; J trimming: 1 base; junction bases outside the gene matches: 12. The CDR3 totals 18 residues. The CDR3 spells CASSFSGLAKLGSYEQYF. DNA of the CDR3: TGTGCCAGCAGCTTCTCGGGACTAGCGAAACTAGGATCCTACGAGCAGTACTTC.

The chain recombines TRBV11-3 with TRBJ2-7; D gene ambiguous. Germline CDR1 is SGHNT and CDR2 is YENEEA. This CDR3 is built from 12 residues. The V end was cut by 0 bases, the J end by 7 bases, with 7 bases between. In DNA, the CDR3 is TGTGCCAGCAGCTTAGATCGAGGAGAGCAGTACTTC. Protein: CASSLDRGEQYF.